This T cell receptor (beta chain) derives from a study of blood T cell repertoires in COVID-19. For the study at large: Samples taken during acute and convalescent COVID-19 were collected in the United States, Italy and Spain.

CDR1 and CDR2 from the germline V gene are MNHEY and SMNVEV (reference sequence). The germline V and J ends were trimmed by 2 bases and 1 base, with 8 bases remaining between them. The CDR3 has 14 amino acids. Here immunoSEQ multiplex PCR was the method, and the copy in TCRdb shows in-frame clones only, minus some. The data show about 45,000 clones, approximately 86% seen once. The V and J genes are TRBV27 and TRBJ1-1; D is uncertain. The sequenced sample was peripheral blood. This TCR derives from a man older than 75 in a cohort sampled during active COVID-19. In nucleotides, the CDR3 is TGTGCCAGCAGTTTAAGACAACCGAACACTGAAGCTTTCTTT. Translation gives CASSLRQPNTEAFF.